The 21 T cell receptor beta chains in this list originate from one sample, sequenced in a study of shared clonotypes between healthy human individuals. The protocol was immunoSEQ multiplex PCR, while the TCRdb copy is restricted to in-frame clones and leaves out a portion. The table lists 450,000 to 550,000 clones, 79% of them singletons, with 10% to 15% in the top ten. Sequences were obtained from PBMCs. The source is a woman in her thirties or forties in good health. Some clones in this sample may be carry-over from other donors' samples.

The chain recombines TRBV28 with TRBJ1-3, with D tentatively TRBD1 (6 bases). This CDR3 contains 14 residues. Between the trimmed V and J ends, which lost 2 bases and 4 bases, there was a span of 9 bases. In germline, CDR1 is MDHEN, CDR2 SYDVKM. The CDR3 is CASSLADRGNTIYF. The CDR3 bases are TGTGCCAGCAGTTTAGCCGACAGGGGAAACACCATATATTTT.

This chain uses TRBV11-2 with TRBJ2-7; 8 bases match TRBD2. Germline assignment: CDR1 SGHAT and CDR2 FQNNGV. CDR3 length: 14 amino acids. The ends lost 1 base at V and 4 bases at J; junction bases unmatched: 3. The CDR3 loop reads CASSLGLALYEQYF. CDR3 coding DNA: TGTGCCAGCAGCTTAGGACTAGCGCTATACGAGCAGTACTTC.

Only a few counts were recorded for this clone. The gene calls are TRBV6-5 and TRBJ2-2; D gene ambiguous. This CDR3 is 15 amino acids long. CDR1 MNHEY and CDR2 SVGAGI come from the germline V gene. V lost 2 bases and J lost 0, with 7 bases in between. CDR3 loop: CASSYQPANTGELFF. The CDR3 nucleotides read TGTGCCAGCAGTTACCAGCCAGCGAACACCGGGGAGCTGTTTTTT.

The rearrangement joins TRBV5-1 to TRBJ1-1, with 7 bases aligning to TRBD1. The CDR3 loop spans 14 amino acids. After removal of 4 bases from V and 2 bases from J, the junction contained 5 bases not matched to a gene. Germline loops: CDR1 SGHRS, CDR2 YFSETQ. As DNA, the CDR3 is TGCGCCAGCAGCCTCGGGACAGATAACACTGAAGCTTTCTTT. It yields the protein CASSLGTDNTEAFF.

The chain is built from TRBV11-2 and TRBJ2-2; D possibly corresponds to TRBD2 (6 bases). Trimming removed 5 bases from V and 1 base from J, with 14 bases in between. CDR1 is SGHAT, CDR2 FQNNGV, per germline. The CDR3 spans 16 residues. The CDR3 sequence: CASSLRLVVNTGELFF. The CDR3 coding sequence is TGTGCCAGCAGCCTGAGACTAGTGGTGAACACCGGGGAGCTGTTTTTT.

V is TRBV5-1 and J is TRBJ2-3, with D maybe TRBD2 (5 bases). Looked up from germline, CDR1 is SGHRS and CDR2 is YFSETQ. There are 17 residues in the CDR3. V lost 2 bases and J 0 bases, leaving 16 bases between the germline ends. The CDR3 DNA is TGCGCCAGCAGCTTCTTGTTTGGGGAGTTCAGCACAGATACGCAGTATTTT. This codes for CASSFLFGEFSTDTQYF. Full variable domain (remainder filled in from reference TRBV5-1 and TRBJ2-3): KAGVTQTPRYLIKTRGQQVTLSCSPISGHRSVSWYQQTPGQGLQFLFEYFSETQRNKGNFPGRFSGRQFSNSRSEMNVSTLELGDSALYLCASSFLFGEFSTDTQYFGPGTRLTVL.

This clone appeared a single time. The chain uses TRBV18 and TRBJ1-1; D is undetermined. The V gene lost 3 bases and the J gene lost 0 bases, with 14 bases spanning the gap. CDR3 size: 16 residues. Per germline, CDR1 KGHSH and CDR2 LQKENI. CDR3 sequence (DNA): TGTGCCAGCTCACCCAACAAGGCTACGGTGAACACTGAAGCTTTCTTT. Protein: CASSPNKATVNTEAFF.

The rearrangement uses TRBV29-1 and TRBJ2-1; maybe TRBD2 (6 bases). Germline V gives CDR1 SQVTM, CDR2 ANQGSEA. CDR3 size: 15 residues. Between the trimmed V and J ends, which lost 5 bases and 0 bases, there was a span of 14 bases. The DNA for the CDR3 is TGCAGCGTTACTGGCGGGACCGGCTCCTACAATGAGCAGTTCTTC. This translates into CSVTGGTGSYNEQFF.

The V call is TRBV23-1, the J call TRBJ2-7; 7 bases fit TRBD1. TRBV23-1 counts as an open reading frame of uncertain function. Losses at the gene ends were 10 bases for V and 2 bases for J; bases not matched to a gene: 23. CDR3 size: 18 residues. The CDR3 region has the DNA TGCGCCACCCCAAAGATCCGGACAGGCTTATACTCCCCCTACGAGCAGTACTTC. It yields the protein CATPKIRTGLYSPYEQYF.

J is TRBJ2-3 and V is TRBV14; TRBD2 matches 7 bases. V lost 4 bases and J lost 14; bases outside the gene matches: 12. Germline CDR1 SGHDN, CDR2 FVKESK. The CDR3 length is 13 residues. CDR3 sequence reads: CASSPTTSAALYF. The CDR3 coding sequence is TGTGCCAGCAGCCCAACAACTAGCGCCGCCCTGTATTTT.

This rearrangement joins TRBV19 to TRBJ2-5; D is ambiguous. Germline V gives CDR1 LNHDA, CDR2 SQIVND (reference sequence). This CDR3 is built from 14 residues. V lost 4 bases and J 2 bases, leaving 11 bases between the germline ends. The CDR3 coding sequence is TGTGCCAGTAGTAAGCCCACCTCTCAAGAGACCCAGTACTTC. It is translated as CASSKPTSQETQYF.

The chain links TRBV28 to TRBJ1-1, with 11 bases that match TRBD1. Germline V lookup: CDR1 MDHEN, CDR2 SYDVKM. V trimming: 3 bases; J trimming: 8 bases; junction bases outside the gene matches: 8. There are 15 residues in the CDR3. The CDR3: CASSFNGQGATEAFF. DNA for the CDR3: TGTGCCAGCAGTTTCAATGGACAGGGGGCGACGGAAGCTTTCTTT. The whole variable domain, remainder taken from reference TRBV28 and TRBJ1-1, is DVKVTQSSRYLVKRTGEKVFLECVQDMDHENMFWYRQDPGLGLRLIYFSYDVKMKEKGDIPEGYSVSREKKERFSLILESASTNQTSMYLCASSFNGQGATEAFFGQGTRLTVV.

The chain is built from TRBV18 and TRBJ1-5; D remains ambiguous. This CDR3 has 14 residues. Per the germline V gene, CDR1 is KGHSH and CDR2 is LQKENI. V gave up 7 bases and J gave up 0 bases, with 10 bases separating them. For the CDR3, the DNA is TGTGCCAGCTGTGACCGTCCTAGCAATCAGCCCCAGCATTTT. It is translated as CASCDRPSNQPQHF.

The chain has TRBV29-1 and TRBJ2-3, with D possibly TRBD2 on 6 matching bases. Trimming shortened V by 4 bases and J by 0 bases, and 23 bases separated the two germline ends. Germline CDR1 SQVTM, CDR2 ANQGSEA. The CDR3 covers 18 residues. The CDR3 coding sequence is TGCAGCGTTGTTGGGGGGACGGCACGGGACCTTAGCACAGATACGCAGTATTTT. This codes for CSVVGGTARDLSTDTQYF.

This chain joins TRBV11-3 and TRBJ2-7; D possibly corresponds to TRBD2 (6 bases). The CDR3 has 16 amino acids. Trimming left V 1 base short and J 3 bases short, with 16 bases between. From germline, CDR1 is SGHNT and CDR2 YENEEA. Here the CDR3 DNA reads TGTGCCAGCAGCTTAGGTCCGGGAGACGCTTTCTACGAGCAGTACTTC. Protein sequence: CASSLGPGDAFYEQYF.

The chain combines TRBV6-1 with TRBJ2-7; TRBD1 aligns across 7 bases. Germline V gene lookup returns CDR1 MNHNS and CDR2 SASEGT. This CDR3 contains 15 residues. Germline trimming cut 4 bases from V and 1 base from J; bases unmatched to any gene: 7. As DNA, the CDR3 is TGTGCCAGCAGTGCCAGACAGGGCGGATCCTACGAGCAGTACTTC. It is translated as CASSARQGGSYEQYF.

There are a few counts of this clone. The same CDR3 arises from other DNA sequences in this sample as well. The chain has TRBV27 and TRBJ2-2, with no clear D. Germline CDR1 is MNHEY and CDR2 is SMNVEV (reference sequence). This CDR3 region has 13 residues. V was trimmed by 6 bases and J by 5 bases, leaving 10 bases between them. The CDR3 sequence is CASSSHRTGELFF. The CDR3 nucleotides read TGTGCCAGCAGCTCCCACCGTACCGGGGAGCTGTTTTTT.

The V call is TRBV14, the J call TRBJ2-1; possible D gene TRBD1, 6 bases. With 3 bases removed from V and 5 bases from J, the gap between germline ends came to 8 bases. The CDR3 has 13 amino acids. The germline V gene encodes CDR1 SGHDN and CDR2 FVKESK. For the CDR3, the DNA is TGTGCCAGCAGCCAGTACAGGGACAATGAGCAGTTCTTC. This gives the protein CASSQYRDNEQFF.

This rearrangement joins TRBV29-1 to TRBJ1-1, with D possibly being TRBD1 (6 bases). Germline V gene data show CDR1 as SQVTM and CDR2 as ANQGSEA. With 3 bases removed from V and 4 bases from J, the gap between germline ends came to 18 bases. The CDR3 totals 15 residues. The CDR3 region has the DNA TGCAGCGTTGAGGTTCTTCGGGGGCCAGGCACTGAAGCTTTCTTT. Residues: CSVEVLRGPGTEAFF.

CDR3 in DNA: TGTGCCGTCCGAGGAGGAGAGGGCGGCTACACCTTC. This translates into CAVRGGEGGYTF. The chain joins TRBV2 to TRBJ1-2; D is undetermined. Germline V gene data show CDR1 as SNHLY and CDR2 as FYNNEI. The V end was cut by 11 bases, the J end by 8 bases, with 18 bases between. The CDR3 is 12 amino acids.

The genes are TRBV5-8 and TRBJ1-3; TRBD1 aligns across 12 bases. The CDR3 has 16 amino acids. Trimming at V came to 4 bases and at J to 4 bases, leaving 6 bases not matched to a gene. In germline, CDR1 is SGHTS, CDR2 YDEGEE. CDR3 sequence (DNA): TGTGCCAGCAGCACCCCGGGACAGGGGGCAGGAAACACCATATATTTT. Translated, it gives CASSTPGQGAGNTIYF.